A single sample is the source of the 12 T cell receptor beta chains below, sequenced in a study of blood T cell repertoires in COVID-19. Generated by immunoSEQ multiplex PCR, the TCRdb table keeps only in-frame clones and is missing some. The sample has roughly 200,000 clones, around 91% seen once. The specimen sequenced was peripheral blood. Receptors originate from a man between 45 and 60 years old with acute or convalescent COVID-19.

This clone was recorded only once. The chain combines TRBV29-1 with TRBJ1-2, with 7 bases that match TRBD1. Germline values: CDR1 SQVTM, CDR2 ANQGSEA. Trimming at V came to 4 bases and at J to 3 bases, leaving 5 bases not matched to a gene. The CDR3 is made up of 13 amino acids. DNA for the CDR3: TGCAGCGTTGCTACAGGGGCGGACTATGGCTACACCTTC. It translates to CSVATGADYGYTF.

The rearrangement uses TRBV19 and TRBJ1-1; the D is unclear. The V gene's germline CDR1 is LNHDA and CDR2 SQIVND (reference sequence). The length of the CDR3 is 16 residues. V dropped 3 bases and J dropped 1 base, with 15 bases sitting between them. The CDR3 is CASSMTSGWPNTEAFF. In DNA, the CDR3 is TGTGCCAGTAGTATGACGTCGGGGTGGCCGAACACTGAAGCTTTCTTT.

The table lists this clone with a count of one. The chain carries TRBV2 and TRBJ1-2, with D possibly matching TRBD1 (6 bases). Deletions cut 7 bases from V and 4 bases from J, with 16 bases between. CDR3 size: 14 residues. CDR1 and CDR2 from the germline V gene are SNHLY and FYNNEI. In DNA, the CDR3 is TGTGCCAGCATGACCAGGGGCGCAAGCTATGGCTACACCTTC. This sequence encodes CASMTRGASYGYTF.

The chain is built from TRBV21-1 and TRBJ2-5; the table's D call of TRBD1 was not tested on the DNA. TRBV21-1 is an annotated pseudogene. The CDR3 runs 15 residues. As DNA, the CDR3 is TGTGCCAGCAGCAAAGGCTGGACAGGGCAAGAGACCCAGTACTTC. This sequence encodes CASSKGWTGQETQYF.

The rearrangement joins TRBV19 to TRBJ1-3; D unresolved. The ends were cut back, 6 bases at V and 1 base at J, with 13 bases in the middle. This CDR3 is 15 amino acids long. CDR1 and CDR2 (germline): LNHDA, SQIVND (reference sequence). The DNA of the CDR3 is TGTGCCAGTAGAGCCCCCGCCGGGTCTGGAAACACCATATATTTT. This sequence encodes CASRAPAGSGNTIYF.

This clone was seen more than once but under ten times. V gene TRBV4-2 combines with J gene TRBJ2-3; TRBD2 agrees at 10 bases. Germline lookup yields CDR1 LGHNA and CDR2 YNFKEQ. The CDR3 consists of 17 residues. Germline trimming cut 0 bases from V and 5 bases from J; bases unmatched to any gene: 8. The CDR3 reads CASSQDGLAGVGDTQYF. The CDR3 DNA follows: TGTGCCAGCAGCCAAGATGGTCTAGCGGGGGTAGGAGATACGCAGTATTTT.

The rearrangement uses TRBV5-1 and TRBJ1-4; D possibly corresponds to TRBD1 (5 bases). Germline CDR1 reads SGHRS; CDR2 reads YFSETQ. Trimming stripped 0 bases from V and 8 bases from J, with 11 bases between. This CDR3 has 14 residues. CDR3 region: CASSLDRLQEKLFF. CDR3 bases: TGCGCCAGCAGCTTGGACAGGCTACAAGAAAAACTGTTTTTT.

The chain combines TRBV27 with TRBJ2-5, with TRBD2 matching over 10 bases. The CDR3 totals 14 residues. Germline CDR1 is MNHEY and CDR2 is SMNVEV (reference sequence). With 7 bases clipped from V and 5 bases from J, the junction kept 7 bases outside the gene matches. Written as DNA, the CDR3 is TGTGCCAGCACCATTAGCGGGAGGTGGGAGACCCAGTACTTC. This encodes CASTISGRWETQYF.

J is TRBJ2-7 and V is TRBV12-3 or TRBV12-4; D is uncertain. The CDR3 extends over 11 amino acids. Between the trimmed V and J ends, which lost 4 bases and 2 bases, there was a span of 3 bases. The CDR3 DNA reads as TGTGCCAGCAGTTCTCCCTACGAGCAGTACTTC. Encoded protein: CASSSPYEQYF.

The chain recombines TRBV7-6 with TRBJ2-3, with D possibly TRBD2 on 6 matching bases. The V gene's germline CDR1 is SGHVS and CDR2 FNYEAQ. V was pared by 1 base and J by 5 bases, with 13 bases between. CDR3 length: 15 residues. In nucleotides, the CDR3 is TGTGCCAGCAGCTTAGACGGCGGGGCCGGAGATACGCAGTATTTT. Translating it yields CASSLDGGAGDTQYF.

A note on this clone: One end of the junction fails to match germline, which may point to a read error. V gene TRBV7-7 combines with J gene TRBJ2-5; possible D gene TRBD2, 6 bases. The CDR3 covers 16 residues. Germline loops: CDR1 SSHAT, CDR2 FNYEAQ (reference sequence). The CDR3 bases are TGTGCTAGCAGCTTAGTTGGCGGGGTCGGGAAAGAGACCCAGTACTTC. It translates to CASSLVGGVGKETQYF.

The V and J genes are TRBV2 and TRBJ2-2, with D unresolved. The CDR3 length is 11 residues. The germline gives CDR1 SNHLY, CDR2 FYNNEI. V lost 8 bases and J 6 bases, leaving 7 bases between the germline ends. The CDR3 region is CASQASGELFF. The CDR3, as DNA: TGTGCCAGCCAGGCCTCCGGGGAGCTGTTTTTT.